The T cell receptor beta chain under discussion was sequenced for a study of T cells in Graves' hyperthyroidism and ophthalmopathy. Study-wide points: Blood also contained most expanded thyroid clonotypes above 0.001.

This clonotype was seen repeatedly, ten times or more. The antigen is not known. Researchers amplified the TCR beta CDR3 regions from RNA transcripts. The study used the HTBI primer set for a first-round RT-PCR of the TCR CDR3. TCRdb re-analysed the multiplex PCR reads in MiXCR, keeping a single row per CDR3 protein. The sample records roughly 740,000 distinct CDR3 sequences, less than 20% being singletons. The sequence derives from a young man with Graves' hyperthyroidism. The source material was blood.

CDR3 sequence: CASSLPGMVGNQPQHF. The CDR3 bases are TGTGCCAGCAGTTTACCAGGGATGGTGGGCAATCAGCCCCAGCATTTT. The chain links TRBV28 to TRBJ1-5, with D maybe TRBD1 (5 bases). V was cut by 2 bases and J by 2 bases, with 13 bases left in between. CDR3 length: 16 residues. Germline values: CDR1 MDHEN, CDR2 SYDVKM.